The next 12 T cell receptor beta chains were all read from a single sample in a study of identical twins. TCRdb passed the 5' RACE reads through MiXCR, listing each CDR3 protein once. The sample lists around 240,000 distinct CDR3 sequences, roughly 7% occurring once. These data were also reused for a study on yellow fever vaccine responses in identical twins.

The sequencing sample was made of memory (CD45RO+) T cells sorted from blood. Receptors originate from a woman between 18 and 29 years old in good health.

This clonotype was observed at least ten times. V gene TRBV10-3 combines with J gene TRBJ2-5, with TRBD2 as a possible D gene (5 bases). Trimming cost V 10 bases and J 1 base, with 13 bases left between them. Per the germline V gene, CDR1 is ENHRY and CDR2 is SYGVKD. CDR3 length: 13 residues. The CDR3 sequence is CATTRGAQETQYF. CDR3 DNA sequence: TGTGCCACAACCCGGGGTGCCCAAGAGACCCAGTACTTC.

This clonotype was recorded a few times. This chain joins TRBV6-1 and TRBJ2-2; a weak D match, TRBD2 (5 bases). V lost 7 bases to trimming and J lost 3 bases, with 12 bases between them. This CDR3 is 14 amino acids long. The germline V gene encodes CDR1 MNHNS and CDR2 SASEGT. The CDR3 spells CASKGLQDTGELFF. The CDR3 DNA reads TGTGCCAGCAAAGGACTCCAAGACACCGGGGAGCTGTTTTTT.

Written as DNA, the CDR3 is TGCAGTGCCCCCGGGACAGGGGATAATTCACCCCTCCACTTT. Amino acid sequence: CSAPGTGDNSPLHF. The chain carries TRBV20-1 and TRBJ1-6; 10 nucleotides line up with TRBD1. V gave up 6 bases and J gave up 5 bases; unmatched junction bases: 4. The CDR3 loop spans 14 amino acids. The germline gives CDR1 DFQATT, CDR2 SNEGSKA (reference sequence).

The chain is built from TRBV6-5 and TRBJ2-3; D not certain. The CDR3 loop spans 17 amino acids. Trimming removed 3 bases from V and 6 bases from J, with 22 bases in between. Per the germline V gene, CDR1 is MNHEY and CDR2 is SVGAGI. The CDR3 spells CASSYIPDTGGRDTQYF. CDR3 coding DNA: TGTGCCAGCAGTTATATCCCGGATACGGGCGGCAGGGATACGCAGTATTTT.

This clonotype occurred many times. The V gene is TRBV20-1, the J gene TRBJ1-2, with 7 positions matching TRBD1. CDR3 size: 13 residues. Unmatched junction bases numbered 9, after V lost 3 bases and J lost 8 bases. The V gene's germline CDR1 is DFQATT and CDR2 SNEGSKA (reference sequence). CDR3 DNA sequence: TGCAGTGCTAGCCAGGGGGGGGAGATCGGCTACACCTTC. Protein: CSASQGGEIGYTF.

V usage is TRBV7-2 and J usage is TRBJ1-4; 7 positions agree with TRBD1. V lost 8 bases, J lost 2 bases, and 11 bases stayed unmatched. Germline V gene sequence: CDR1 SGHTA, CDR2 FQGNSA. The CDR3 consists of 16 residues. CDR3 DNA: TGTGCCAGCCGATCTTCAGGGGGAGGGACTAATGAAAAACTGTTTTTT. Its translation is CASRSSGGGTNEKLFF.

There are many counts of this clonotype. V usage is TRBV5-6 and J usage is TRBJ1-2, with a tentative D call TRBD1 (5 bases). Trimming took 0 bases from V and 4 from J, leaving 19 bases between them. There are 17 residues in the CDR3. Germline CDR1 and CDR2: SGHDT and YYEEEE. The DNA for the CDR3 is TGTGCCAGCAGCTTGGGAACCGGGCTTCTCGGGGCCTATGGCTACACCTTC. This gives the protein CASSLGTGLLGAYGYTF.

CDR3 loop: CASSFKGANSNQPQHF. The CDR3 DNA sequence: TGTGCCAGCAGTTTTAAGGGGGCGAATAGCAATCAGCCCCAGCATTTT. This chain connects TRBV28 to TRBJ1-5, with 7 nucleotides matching TRBD1. This CDR3 is built from 16 residues. Germline trimming cut 3 bases from V and 0 bases from J; bases unmatched to any gene: 5. Germline V lookup: CDR1 MDHEN, CDR2 SYDVKM.

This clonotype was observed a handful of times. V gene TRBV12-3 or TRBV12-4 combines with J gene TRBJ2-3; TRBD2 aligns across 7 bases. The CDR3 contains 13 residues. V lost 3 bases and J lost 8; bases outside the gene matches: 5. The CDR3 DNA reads TGTGCCAGCAGTTTTGCGGGAGAGTCTACGCAGTATTTT. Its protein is CASSFAGESTQYF.

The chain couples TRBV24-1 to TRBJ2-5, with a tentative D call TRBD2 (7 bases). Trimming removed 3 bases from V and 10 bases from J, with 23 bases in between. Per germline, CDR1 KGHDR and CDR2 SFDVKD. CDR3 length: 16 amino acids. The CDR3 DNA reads TGTGCCACCAGTGATCAAAGGGGGGGCGCAATGGGGATCCAGTACTTC. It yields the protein CATSDQRGGAMGIQYF.

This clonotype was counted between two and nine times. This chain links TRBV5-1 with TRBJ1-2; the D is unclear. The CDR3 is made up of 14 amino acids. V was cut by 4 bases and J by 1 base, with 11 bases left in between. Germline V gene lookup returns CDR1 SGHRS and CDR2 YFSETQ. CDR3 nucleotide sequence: TGCGCCAGCAGCCCCAGGACGGATAACTATGGCTACACCTTC. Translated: CASSPRTDNYGYTF.

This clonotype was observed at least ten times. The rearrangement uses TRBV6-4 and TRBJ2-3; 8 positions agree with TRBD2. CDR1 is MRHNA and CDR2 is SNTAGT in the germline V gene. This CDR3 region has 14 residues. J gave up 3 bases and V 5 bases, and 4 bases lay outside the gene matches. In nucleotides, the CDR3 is TGTGCCAGCAGTCCCGGACTAGCAACAGATACGCAGTATTTT. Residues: CASSPGLATDTQYF.